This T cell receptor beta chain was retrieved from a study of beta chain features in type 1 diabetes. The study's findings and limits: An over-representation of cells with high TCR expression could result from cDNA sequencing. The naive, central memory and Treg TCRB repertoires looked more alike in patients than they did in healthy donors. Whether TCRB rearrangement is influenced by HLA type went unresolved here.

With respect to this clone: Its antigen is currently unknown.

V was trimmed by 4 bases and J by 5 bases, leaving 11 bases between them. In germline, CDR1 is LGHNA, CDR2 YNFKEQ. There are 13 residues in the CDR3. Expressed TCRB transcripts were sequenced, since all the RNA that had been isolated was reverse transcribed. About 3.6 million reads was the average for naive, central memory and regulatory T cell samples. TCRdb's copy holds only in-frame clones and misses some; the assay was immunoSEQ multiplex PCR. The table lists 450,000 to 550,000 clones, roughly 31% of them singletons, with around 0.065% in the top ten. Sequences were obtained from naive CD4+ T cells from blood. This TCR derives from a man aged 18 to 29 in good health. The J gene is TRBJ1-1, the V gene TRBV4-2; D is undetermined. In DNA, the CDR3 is TGTGCCAGCAGCCGCAGCGGGGTGACTGAAGCTTTCTTT. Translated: CASSRSGVTEAFF.